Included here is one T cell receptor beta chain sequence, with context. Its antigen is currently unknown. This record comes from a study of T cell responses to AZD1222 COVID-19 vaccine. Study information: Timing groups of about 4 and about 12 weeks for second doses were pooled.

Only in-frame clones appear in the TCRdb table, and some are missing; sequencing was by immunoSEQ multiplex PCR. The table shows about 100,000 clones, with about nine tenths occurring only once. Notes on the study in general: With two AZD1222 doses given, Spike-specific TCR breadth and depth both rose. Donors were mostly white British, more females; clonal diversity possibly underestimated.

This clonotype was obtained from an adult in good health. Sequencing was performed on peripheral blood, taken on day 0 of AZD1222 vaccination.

CDR3 DNA sequence: TGCGCCAGCAGCTTGGATGAAACATCGACCGGGGAGCTGTTTTTT. Translating it yields CASSLDETSTGELFF. The chain combines TRBV5-1 with TRBJ2-2; D is uncertain. CDR3 length equals 15 residues. The V gene's germline CDR1 is SGHRS and CDR2 YFSETQ. Between the trimmed V and J ends, which lost 0 bases and 5 bases, there was a span of 11 bases.